This T cell receptor (beta chain) was recovered during a study of cytomegalovirus exposure and HLA in healthy donors (dated by TCRdb to 2017 to 2019). For context, the study as a whole: An earlier analysis of roughly 630 of the donors reported about 250 Gb of sequence data and 100 million to 140 million unique TCR beta sequences from about 200 million T cells. An early release that covered several hundred HLA-typed donors contained around 300 gigabases of sequencing data and some 87 million unique TCR sequences. Of the 300 to 500 genotyped donors, 70% to 90% were placed in the genetic ancestry cluster associated with self-reported Caucasian donors. The study aimed to test whether cataloging public T cell receptors could reveal signatures of past pathogen exposure. The study profiled the T cell repertoires of under 700 subjects by immunosequencing and related them to cytomegalovirus serostatus. In addition to the first cohort of around 670 subjects, a separate validation cohort of 120 different subjects was used. To predict cytomegalovirus infection status, the study brought together high-throughput TCR immunosequencing, statistical association of individual TCRs with disease status, and machine learning. To study patterns of TCR occurrence, a later analysis re-analyzed previously published TCR beta repertoires from several hundred donors and added high-resolution HLA genotyping. In the later analysis, no new phenotypic data were used to find candidate immune exposures; instead, reliance was placed on TCR beta sequences and their occurrence across donors. In an earlier analysis of several hundred of the donors, high-throughput TCR beta sequencing was used to judge whether each TCR beta V gene segment behaved as functional or pseudogenic. Alongside the repertoire data, information on donor age, sex, ethnicity and CMV serostatus was compiled. In a later genetic analysis, genome-wide SNP genotypes for 398 of the 666 donors were used, and that subset was treated as a discovery cohort. Every repertoire in the discovery cohort had been generated on one and the same sequencing platform. HLA typing covered class I and class II loci at four-digit resolution. Typing coverage varied by locus: about 620-630 donors for A, B, C, DRB1 and DQB1; around 560 for DQA1; some 610 for DPA1; 450 to 480 for DPB1. Roughly five DR-DQ haplotypes were handled as single units for association and clustering because linkage in the cohort was strong. Among some 400 genotyped donors of the cohort, an average of approximately 250,000 unique TCR beta nucleotide sequences were sequenced per donor, roughly 20% of them non-productive.

CDR1 is given as WSHSY and CDR2 as SAAADI, both from the germline V gene. The cysteine opens and the phenylalanine closes a CDR3 of 12 amino acids. The retained sequence is limited to the CDR3, 36 bases, with the frame set at the first base. Compared with germline, V lacks 10 bases and J lacks 4 bases; bases without a gene match: 6. The method was the immunoSEQ multiplex PCR assay. The multiplex PCR relied on a mix of 60 forward primers for TCR Vbeta segments and 13 reverse primers for TCR Jbeta segments. A multiplex PCR assay on genomic DNA amplified the CDR3 region of rearranged TCR beta genes. Amplified TCR beta libraries were sequenced as 87-base-pair reads on the Illumina HiSeq System. In the source study's methods: A later analysis tallied 70 million to 100 million unique TCR beta chains across the 650 to 750 repertoires, and about 10 million of those chains were shared by two or more donors. A nearest-neighbor algorithm error-corrected the raw reads and collapsed the reads into unique sequences, merging closely related sequences to remove PCR and sequencing errors. CDR3 sequences were aligned to IMGT reference sequences to assign V, D and J gene segments. For a sequence to be retained, a match of at least six nucleotides to both a V gene segment and a J gene segment was required. A rearrangement was called productive if the CDR3 had no stop codons and remained in frame with V and J, and every other rearrangement was called non-productive. Following IMGT convention, CDR3 was defined as the stretch from the second conserved V-encoded cysteine up to the conserved J-encoded phenylalanine. Sequences without an unambiguous match to a single V gene segment were excluded from the earlier analysis of approximately 600 of the donors. An earlier analysis of about 590 of the donors classified V segments as functional when productive rearrangements were above 56.7% and as segregating when the standard deviation between donors was above 5%. To diagnose cytomegalovirus status from the catalog of TCR beta chain sequences, a statistical classification framework was built. V and J gene assignment, in a later analysis, came from comparing TCR nucleotide sequences with IMGT/GENE-DB human TR gene sequences. In a later analysis, CDR3 sequences and most-parsimonious VDJ recombination scenarios were assigned using the TCRdist pipeline. In a later analysis, every TCR beta chain was defined by the combination of its CDR3 amino acid sequence and its V-gene family, and reads without a unique V-gene family were dropped. A later analysis removed 592 highly shared, low-generation-probability nucleotide sequences to deal with suspected cross-contamination and a sequencing artifact. For each public chain, a later analysis derived a clonal expansion index from normalized ranks of inferred template counts within each repertoire. Generation probabilities in a later analysis came from a VDJ recombination model fitted to out-of-frame rearrangements, and those results were checked against IGoR. In a later analysis, TCR-TCR, TCR-HLA and TCR-CMV co-occurrence was scored with hypergeometric tests, and a repertoire-size bias correction was applied to TCR pairs. False discovery rates were estimated in a later analysis by permuting HLA or CMV assignments 20 times. A later analysis grouped co-occurring TCRs with DBSCAN, adding TCRdist sequence similarity when clustering within HLA-allele-positive subsets. Repertoires with fewer than 30,000 or more than 120,000 public chains, plus five repertoires with anomalous nucleotide sharing, were excluded from co-occurrence clustering. Held by TCRdb, this immuneACCESS table contains in-frame sequences only and omits some clones. Under half of the omission traces to an unresolved V gene where checked; the cause of the rest is unknown. For V, J and clone size, that table is used; D and trimming come from the DNA. The table for this sample lists about 190,000 clones; approximately 83% of them were counted only once. The ten largest clones add up to 9.5% to 13% of the sample.

The cohort comprised fewer than 750 healthy bone marrow donors. All cohort members were sampled while nominally healthy, although unrecorded immune exposures were likely present. The donor was CMV seropositive and was included in the group of about 290 seropositive cohort members. A peripheral blood sample was collected from each donor, and TCR beta sequencing was performed on peripheral blood mononuclear cells. The Qiagen DNeasy Blood Extraction Kit was used to extract genomic DNA from the blood cell samples. Note on this clone: The antigen this receptor binds is unknown. The input lacks base qualities; no much larger clone sits a single base away.

Points the paper makes about the study in general: CMV serostatus was the only immune exposure information available for the cohort. An earlier analysis of approximately 500 of the donors showed that most TCR beta V segments appeared in productive rearrangements either about 90% or about 30% of the time, which broadly matched IMGT annotations. In this cohort, only TCR beta chains were sequenced, and detectable features were limited by the absence of alpha or paired-chain data. In a later genetic analysis, a missense DCLRE1C variant was associated with V-gene and J-gene trimming of TCR beta chains, and the association was replicated in an independent cohort. The classifier was reported to diagnose cytomegalovirus status with high specificity and sensitivity in both the original and validation cohorts. Linkage disequilibrium might explain the correlated functional status among segregating V segments, but an unknown experimental factor could not be ruled out. The authors suggested that the approach could potentially be extended to other disease states and immunological phenotypes. Because counts were too low, roughly 17 rarely observed V segments, including chromosome 9 orphons, were left out of the earlier analysis of 500 to 650 of the donors. Assigning TCR associations to individual alleles was difficult when HLA alleles, especially DR and DQ, strongly co-occurred. In a later analysis, several top co-occurrence clusters were reported to appear linked to parvovirus B19, influenza, CMV and Epstein-Barr virus. In a later analysis, most CMV-associated TCR beta chains were found to appear HLA-restricted, with HLA associations seemingly driven largely by CMV exposure. The 87-base-pair reads could not distinguish some IMGT-functional V segments, including TRBV6-2 and TRBV6-3, so those segments were excluded. In a later genetic analysis, fewer N-insertions in productive TCRs were reported among donors in an Asian-associated ancestry cluster than the roughly 700-donor mean. The presence/absence analyses assumed that sequencing depth was roughly uniform across donors, and that assumption may not be true. Across donors, most TCR sequences were observed very rarely, whereas some public TCRs were present in many individuals. In a later analysis, TCR association rates were found to vary across HLA loci, with the most associated TCRs seen for DRB1 alleles and the fewest for HLA-C alleles. A cluster of highly shared sequence variants was judged likely to represent a technical artifact of the sequencing pipeline. Compared with equally common non-associated chains, HLA-associated TCR beta chains in a later analysis were more clonally expanded and had lower generation probabilities. A total of roughly 160 TCR beta chains were listed by the study as associated with cytomegalovirus. A further reported finding was that TCR beta sequences accurately predicted the HLA-A and HLA-B alleles for most subjects in the first cohort. In vitro tests confirmed that a few of the cytomegalovirus-associated TCR beta chains recognize cytomegalovirus antigens. Specific HLA alleles were associated with 16,951 TCR beta sequences at a false discovery rate of 0.05 in a later analysis. Because some donors lacked HLA typing at each locus, the association tests relied only on the typed subset.

The sequence links TRBV10-2 to TRBJ1-2, and TRBD1 aligns with 7 junction nucleotides. Sequencing was performed on PBMCs. The receptor was isolated from a woman between 45 and 65 years old in good health and CMV-seropositive. The CDR3 in this case is CATRQGSYGYTF. At the DNA level, the sequence is TGCGCCACTCGACAGGGCTCCTATGGCTACACCTTC.